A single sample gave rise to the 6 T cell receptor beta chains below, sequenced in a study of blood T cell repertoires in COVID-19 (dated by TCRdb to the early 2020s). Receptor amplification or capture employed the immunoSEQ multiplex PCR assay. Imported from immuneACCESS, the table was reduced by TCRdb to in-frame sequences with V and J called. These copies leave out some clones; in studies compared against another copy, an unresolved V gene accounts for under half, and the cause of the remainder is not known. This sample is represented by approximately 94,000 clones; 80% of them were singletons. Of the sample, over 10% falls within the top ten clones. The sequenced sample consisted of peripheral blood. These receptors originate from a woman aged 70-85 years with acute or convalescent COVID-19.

CDR3 protein: CASSQDPPGISGSPLHF. As DNA, the CDR3 is TGTGCCAGCAGCCAAGATCCCCCAGGGATTAGTGGTTCACCCCTCCACTTT. This chain connects TRBV14 to TRBJ1-6; maybe TRBD1 (5 bases). Germline V lookup: CDR1 SGHDN, CDR2 FVKESK. This CDR3 is built from 17 residues. Between the trimmed V and J ends, which lost 0 bases and 9 bases, there was a span of 18 bases.

CDR3 DNA sequence: TGCGCCAGCAGCACCTCAAGCGAAGGCTACACCTTC. It is translated as CASSTSSEGYTF. The chain joins TRBV5-1 to TRBJ1-2; D gene uncertain. The CDR3 totals 12 residues. Germline CDR1 reads SGHRS; CDR2 reads YFSETQ. V lost 4 bases and J lost 8, with 12 bases in between.

CDR3 amino acids: CASTGVLNTEAFF. CDR3 coding DNA: TGTGCCAGTACAGGTGTACTGAACACTGAAGCTTTCTTT. The chain uses TRBV25-1 and TRBJ1-1; TRBD1 is a possible D gene (5 bases). CDR1 and CDR2 from the germline V gene are MGHDK and SYGVNS. CDR3 length: 13 amino acids. V was shortened by 9 bases and J by 0 bases, with 11 bases between the two germline ends.

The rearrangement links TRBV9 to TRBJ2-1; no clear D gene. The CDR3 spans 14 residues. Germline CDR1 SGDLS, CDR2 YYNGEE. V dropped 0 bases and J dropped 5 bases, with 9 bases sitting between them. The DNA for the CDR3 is TGTGCCAGCAGCGTAGACCCACAGAACAATGAGCAGTTCTTC. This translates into CASSVDPQNNEQFF.

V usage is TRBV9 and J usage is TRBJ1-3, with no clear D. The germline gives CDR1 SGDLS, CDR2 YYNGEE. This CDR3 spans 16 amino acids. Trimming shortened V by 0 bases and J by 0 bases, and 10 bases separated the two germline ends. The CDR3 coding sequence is TGTGCCAGCAGCGTAGCTGGGAGAGCCTCTGGAAACACCATATATTTT. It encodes CASSVAGRASGNTIYF.

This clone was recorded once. For the CDR3, the DNA is TGTGCCAGCAGTCGTAACAGGGGGTTCTCTGGGGCCAACGTCCTGACTTTC. This codes for CASSRNRGFSGANVLTF. The chain uses TRBV28 and TRBJ2-6, with 8 bases lining up with TRBD1. Germline V gives CDR1 MDHEN, CDR2 SYDVKM. The CDR3 runs 17 residues. The V and J ends lost 5 bases and 0 bases, in that order; junction bases with no gene match: 6.